This T cell receptor (beta chain) was observed in a study of T cell responses to AZD1222 COVID-19 vaccine. Study outcomes and limitations: Increases in Spike-specific TCR breadth and depth were seen after two AZD1222 doses.

Only in-frame clones appear in the TCRdb table, and some are missing; sequencing was by immunoSEQ multiplex PCR. The sample has about 210,000 clones, roughly 94% seen once. CDR1 and CDR2 from the germline V gene are SGHDT and YYEEEE. This CDR3 is 13 amino acids long. V lost 4 bases to trimming and J lost 5 bases; unmatched junction nucleotides: 4. With respect to this clone: Its antigen is currently unknown.

The clonotype was recovered from an adult who received the MenACWY meningococcal vaccine as a control. V and J are TRBV5-6 and TRBJ1-2, with 8 bases identical to TRBD1. This material consisted of peripheral blood, taken 28 days after the second dose of the MenACWY control vaccine. CDR3 nucleotides: TGTGCCAGCAGCCACTGGACAGGGTATGGCTACACCTTC. Translated, it gives CASSHWTGYGYTF.